Following are 25 T cell receptor beta chains from one sample sequenced in a study of CD8+CD57+ T cells in acquired aplastic anemia. Genomic DNA provided the template from which TCR beta VDJ and CDR3 profiles were obtained. TCRdb called the reads again in MiXCR, with one record for every CDR3 protein. The sample lists under 500,000 distinct CDR3 sequences; around 30% were seen once. Patients selected for sequencing had displayed CD8+CD57+ cell expansion by flow cytometry. Sequencing was performed on sorted CD4+, CD8+, or CD8+CD57+ T cells (not recorded which) from PBMCs. Receptors were obtained from a human donor with aplastic anemia.

This clonotype showed up just a few times. Here the CDR3 reads CSARGAGASDTQYF. CDR3 nucleotides: TGCAGTGCTAGAGGGGCGGGAGCCTCAGATACGCAGTATTTT. V is TRBV20-1 and J is TRBJ2-3, with TRBD2 identical over 7 bases. The CDR3 totals 14 residues. The ends lost 1 base at V and 4 bases at J; junction bases unmatched: 5. Germline V gives CDR1 DFQATT, CDR2 SNEGSKA (reference sequence).

This clonotype appeared many times. The gene calls are TRBV5-5 and TRBJ2-5; D is unclear. The germline V gene encodes CDR1 SGHKS and CDR2 YYEKEE (reference sequence). The CDR3 loop spans 15 amino acids. Trimming removed 0 bases at V and 5 bases at J, with 14 bases between. Here the CDR3 reads CASSLAVGLGETQYF. The CDR3, as DNA: TGTGCCAGCAGCTTGGCAGTGGGCCTGGGGGAGACCCAGTACTTC.

The table lists this clonotype with many counts. The CDR3 DNA is TGTGCCAGCAGCTTCAGAGGGGGCGAAGATACGCAGTATTTT. Its translation is CASSFRGGEDTQYF. The chain uses TRBV7-3 and TRBJ2-3; TRBD1 agrees at 7 bases. With V trimmed by 3 bases and J by 5 bases, 5 bases remained unmatched. The CDR3 covers 14 residues. Looked up from germline, CDR1 is SGHTA and CDR2 is FQGTGA. The full variable domain, rest sourced from reference TRBV7-3 and TRBJ2-3, is GAGVSQTPSNKVTEKGKYVELRCDPISGHTALYWYRQSLGQGPEFLIYFQGTGAADDSGLPNDRFFAVRPEGSVSTLKIQRTERGDSAVYLCASSFRGGEDTQYFGPGTRLTVL.

This chain links TRBV5-8 with TRBJ2-7; 9 nucleotides match TRBD1. This CDR3 spans 15 amino acids. The germline gives CDR1 SGHTS, CDR2 YDEGEE. V gave up 0 bases and J gave up 3 bases; unmatched junction bases: 4. The CDR3 is CASSLAGTGIYEQYF. CDR3 DNA sequence: TGTGCCAGCAGCTTGGCCGGGACAGGGATCTACGAGCAGTACTTC.

This clonotype was recorded at least ten times. CDR3: CSVGTSPYEQYF. For the CDR3, the DNA is TGCAGCGTTGGGACATCCCCCTACGAGCAGTACTTC. This chain connects TRBV29-1 to TRBJ2-7; D might be TRBD1 (5 bases). The V end was cut by 4 bases, the J end by 2 bases, with 9 bases between. Germline V gene sequence: CDR1 SQVTM, CDR2 ANQGSEA. The CDR3 runs 12 residues.

This clonotype has just a few counts. The chain recombines TRBV2 with TRBJ1-2; the D is unclear. V was shortened by 5 bases and J by 4 bases, with 5 bases between the two germline ends. CDR1 is SNHLY and CDR2 is FYNNEI in the germline V gene. This CDR3 has 11 amino acids. As DNA, the CDR3 is TGTGCCAGCAGTTTCACCTATGGCTACACCTTC. Its translation is CASSFTYGYTF.

This clonotype appeared a few times. This chain connects TRBV9 to TRBJ1-6; 7 nucleotides line up with TRBD1. This CDR3 region has 16 residues. The V gene end was trimmed by 5 bases and the J gene end by 5 bases; junction bases not matched to a gene: 10. From germline, CDR1 is SGDLS and CDR2 YYNGEE. The CDR3 loop is CASRKDPGQHNSPLHF. CDR3 DNA: TGTGCCAGCAGAAAAGATCCGGGACAGCATAATTCACCCCTCCACTTT.

This clonotype was seen many times. The V gene is TRBV11-2, the J gene TRBJ2-7; tentatively, D is TRBD2 (6 bases). The CDR3 is 12 residues long. Germline V gene lookup returns CDR1 SGHAT and CDR2 FQNNGV. V was shortened by 1 base and J by 7 bases, with 8 bases between the two germline ends. The CDR3 nucleotides are TGTGCCAGCAGCTTAGGCGCGGGAGAGCAGTACTTC. Residues: CASSLGAGEQYF.

The chain links TRBV7-2 to TRBJ2-7, with 8 bases matching TRBD2. The junction had 9 bases not matched to a gene; V was cut back by 5 bases and J by 0 bases. Germline V lookup: CDR1 SGHTA, CDR2 FQGNSA. This CDR3 has 16 amino acids. The CDR3 bases are TGTGCCAGCAGCCGCGAAAGCGGGGGCAGCTCCTACGAGCAGTACTTC. It specifies CASSRESGGSSYEQYF.

This clonotype showed up many times. The chain uses TRBV7-8 and TRBJ1-3; no firm D call. V was clipped by 2 bases and J by 0 bases, with 8 bases between them. Germline CDR1 reads SGHVS; CDR2 reads FQNEAQ. This CDR3 is built from 15 residues. This chain's CDR3 is CASSLRVISGNTIYF. The CDR3 coding sequence is TGTGCCAGCAGCTTACGTGTGATCTCTGGAAACACCATATATTTT.

This clonotype came up a few times. V is TRBV7-2 and J is TRBJ2-7; D perhaps matches TRBD1 (6 bases). The germline V gene encodes CDR1 SGHTA and CDR2 FQGNSA. CDR3 length: 12 amino acids. V was clipped by 4 bases and J by 7 bases, with 11 bases between them. In nucleotides, the CDR3 is TGTGCCAGCAGCTCCAGGGGTGAGGAGCAGTACTTC. Amino acids: CASSSRGEEQYF. The whole variable domain, filled in from reference TRBV7-2 and TRBJ2-7, reads GAGVSQSPSNKVTEKGKDVELRCDPISGHTALYWYRQSLGQGLEFLIYFQGNSAPDKSGLPSDRFSAERTGGSVSTLTIQRTQQEDSAVYLCASSSRGEEQYFGPGTRLTVT.

There are many counts of this clonotype. The J gene is TRBJ1-5, the V gene TRBV19, with D perhaps matching TRBD1 (6 bases). The CDR3 sequence is 14 residues long. V lost 2 bases to trimming and J lost 4 bases, with 9 bases between them. CDR1 LNHDA and CDR2 SQIVND come from the germline V gene (reference sequence). CDR3 region: CASSIQGLNQPQHF. The CDR3 coding sequence is TGTGCCAGTAGTATACAGGGGCTTAATCAGCCCCAGCATTTT.

In DNA, the CDR3 is TGTGCCAGTAGTAAACGAGCCCTTAGCAATCAGCCCCAGCATTTT. Protein: CASSKRALSNQPQHF. The V call is TRBV19, the J call TRBJ1-5; D gene uncertain. Trimming pared 4 bases from V and 0 bases from J, leaving 10 bases between. Germline CDR1 is LNHDA and CDR2 is SQIVND (reference sequence). The CDR3 runs to 15 residues. Full variable domain (remainder filled in from reference TRBV19 and TRBJ1-5): DGGITQSPKYLFRKEGQNVTLSCEQNLNHDAMYWYRQDPGQGLRLIYYSQIVNDFQKGDIAEGYSVSREKKESFPLTVTSAQKNPTAFYLCASSKRALSNQPQHFGDGTRLSIL.

This clonotype showed up just a few times. The chain joins TRBV4-2 to TRBJ1-5; no definite D call. This CDR3 spans 13 amino acids. Germline CDR1 reads LGHNA; CDR2 reads YNFKEQ. The V end was cut by 0 bases, the J end by 3 bases, with 3 bases between. CDR3 sequence reads: CASSQENNQPQHF. CDR3 nucleotide sequence: TGTGCCAGCAGCCAAGAAAACAATCAGCCCCAGCATTTT.

The chain carries TRBV12-3 or TRBV12-4 and TRBJ1-5; 9 nucleotides align to TRBD1. With 6 bases clipped from V and 1 base from J, the junction kept 7 bases outside the gene matches. The CDR3 spans 16 residues. CDR3 nucleotides: TGTGCCAGCAGGCAACAACAGGGGGCAAGCAATCAGCCCCAGCATTTT. Translation gives CASRQQQGASNQPQHF.

The chain couples TRBV30 to TRBJ1-3; TRBD1 matches at 9 bases. CDR1 GTSNPN and CDR2 SVGIG come from the germline V gene (reference sequence). V gave up 4 bases and J gave up 4 bases; unmatched junction bases: 11. This CDR3 is built from 16 residues. The CDR3 loop is CAWIPGTGTNGNTIYF. The CDR3 nucleotides read TGTGCCTGGATACCAGGGACAGGGACGAACGGAAACACCATATATTTT.

This clonotype was detected many times. The V gene is TRBV20-1, the J gene TRBJ1-2; 9 bases map to TRBD1. The CDR3 sequence is 14 residues long. In germline, CDR1 is DFQATT, CDR2 SNEGSKA (reference sequence). Trimming at V came to 3 bases and at J to 2 bases, leaving 4 bases not matched to a gene. The CDR3 reads CSASPGQGNYGYTF. The CDR3 DNA is TGCAGTGCTAGTCCGGGACAGGGAAACTATGGCTACACCTTC.

This clonotype has a handful of counts. The genes are TRBV20-1 and TRBJ1-1; D possibly corresponds to TRBD1 (5 bases). Germline V gene lookup returns CDR1 DFQATT and CDR2 SNEGSKA (reference sequence). The CDR3 runs 12 residues. V was pared by 3 bases and J by 6 bases, with 11 bases between. CDR3: CSARKGGAEAFF. The CDR3 nucleotides read TGCAGTGCTAGGAAGGGAGGGGCTGAAGCTTTCTTT.

Regarding this clonotype: Just one base apart from a much larger clone, this may be a read error. The conserved closing phenylalanine or tryptophan is absent in this CDR3, likely reflecting a read error. The V gene is TRBV20-1, the J gene TRBJ1-2; 7 bases align to TRBD1. CDR1 DFQATT and CDR2 SNEGSKA come from the germline V gene (reference sequence). With V trimmed by 4 bases and J by 8 bases, 4 bases remained unmatched. CDR3 length: 11 amino acids. CDR3 bases: TGCAGTGCTACTTCAGGGGGAGGCTACACCCTC. Translation: CSATSGGGYTL.

Only a few counts were recorded for this clonotype. This sequence joins TRBV11-1 and TRBJ2-7; TRBD1 might be the D (6 bases). The CDR3 extends over 18 amino acids. CDR1 and CDR2 from the germline V gene are SGHAT and FQDESV (reference sequence). V dropped 2 bases and J dropped 1 base, with 21 bases sitting between them. Here the CDR3 DNA reads TGTGCCAGCAGCTTAAGGTCGCCCGGGACAACCAAATCCTACGAGCAGTACTTC. Translating it yields CASSLRSPGTTKSYEQYF.

This chain joins TRBV29-1 and TRBJ2-7; the match to TRBD1 covers 10 bases. The CDR3 is made up of 14 amino acids. The V gene's germline CDR1 is SQVTM and CDR2 ANQGSEA. V shed 4 bases, J shed 5 bases, and the junction held 8 bases outside the gene matches. CDR3 protein: CSVGGTGDDHEQYF. CDR3 bases: TGCAGCGTTGGGGGGACAGGGGACGACCACGAGCAGTACTTC.

This clonotype was recorded at least ten times. The chain joins TRBV20-1 to TRBJ2-7; D is perhaps TRBD1 (6 bases). The CDR3 loop spans 12 amino acids. The V gene's germline CDR1 is DFQATT and CDR2 SNEGSKA (reference sequence). The V gene lost 6 bases and the J gene lost 3 bases, with 12 bases spanning the gap. In DNA form, the CDR3 reads TGCAGTGCCACGGGACAAGACTACGAGCAGTACTTC. Its translation is CSATGQDYEQYF.

This clonotype came up a few times. One base away lies a much larger clone, so this may be a sequencing read error. The CDR3 DNA sequence: TGTGCCAGCATACCCGGAGAGGGGGCAGATGGCTACACCTTC. This gives the protein CASIPGEGADGYTF. This sequence joins TRBV2 and TRBJ1-2; 7 bases map to TRBD1. V dropped 7 bases and J dropped 6; count of bases not matched to a gene: 11. The CDR3 contains 14 residues. Germline CDR1 reads SNHLY; CDR2 reads FYNNEI.

A few counts support this clonotype. The chain uses TRBV6-1 and TRBJ1-3; weak D call: TRBD1 (5 bases). CDR3 length equals 15 residues. Trimming took 4 bases from V and 2 from J, leaving 12 bases between them. In germline, CDR1 is MNHNS, CDR2 SASEGT. The DNA of the CDR3 is TGTGCCAGCAGTGTACGACGCAGGGCTGGAAACACCATATATTTT. Translation gives CASSVRRRAGNTIYF.

As DNA, the CDR3 is TGTGCCACCAGCAGAGGGGGTTCGGCAGGGGGCAGGGACGAGCAGTACTTC. Translation: CATSRGGSAGGRDEQYF. The chain joins TRBV15 to TRBJ2-7; 8 bases match TRBD1. V gave up 1 base and J gave up 5 bases; unmatched junction bases: 13. There are 17 residues in the CDR3. Per germline, CDR1 LNHNV and CDR2 YYDKDF (reference sequence).